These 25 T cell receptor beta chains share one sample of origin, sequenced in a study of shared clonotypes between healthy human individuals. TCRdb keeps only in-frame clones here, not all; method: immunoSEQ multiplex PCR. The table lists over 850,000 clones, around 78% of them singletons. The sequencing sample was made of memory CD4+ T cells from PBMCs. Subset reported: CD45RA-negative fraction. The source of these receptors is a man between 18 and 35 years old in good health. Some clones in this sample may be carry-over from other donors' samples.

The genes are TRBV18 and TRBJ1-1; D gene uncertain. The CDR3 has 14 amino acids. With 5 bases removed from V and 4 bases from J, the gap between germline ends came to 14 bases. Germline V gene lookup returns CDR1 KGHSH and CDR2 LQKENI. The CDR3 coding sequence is TGTGCCAGCTCAACCGCGGGAAGAGGCACTGAAGCTTTCTTT. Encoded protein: CASSTAGRGTEAFF.

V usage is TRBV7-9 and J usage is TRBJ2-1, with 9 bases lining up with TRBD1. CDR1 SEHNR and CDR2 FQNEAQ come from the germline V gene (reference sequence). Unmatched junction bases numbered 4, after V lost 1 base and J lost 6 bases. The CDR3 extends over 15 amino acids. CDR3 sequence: CASSLGGQGGNEQFF. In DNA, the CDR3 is TGTGCCAGCAGCTTAGGGGGACAGGGTGGCAATGAGCAGTTCTTC.

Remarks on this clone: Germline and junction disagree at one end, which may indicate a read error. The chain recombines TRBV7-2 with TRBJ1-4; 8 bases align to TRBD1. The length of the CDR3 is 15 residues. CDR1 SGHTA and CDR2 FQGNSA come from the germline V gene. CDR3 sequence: CASSPRTGTIEKLFF. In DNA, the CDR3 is TGTGCCAGCAGCCCCCGGACAGGGACTATTGAAAAACTGTTTTTT.

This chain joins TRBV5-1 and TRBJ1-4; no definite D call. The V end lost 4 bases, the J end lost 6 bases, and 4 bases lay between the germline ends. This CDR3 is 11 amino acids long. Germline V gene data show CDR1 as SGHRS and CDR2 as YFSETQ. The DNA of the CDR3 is TGCGCCAGCAGCGCGGATGAAAAACTGTTTTTT. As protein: CASSADEKLFF.

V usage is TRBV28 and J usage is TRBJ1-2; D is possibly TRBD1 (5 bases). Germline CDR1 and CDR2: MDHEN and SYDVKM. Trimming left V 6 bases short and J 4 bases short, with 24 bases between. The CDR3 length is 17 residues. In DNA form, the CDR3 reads TGTGCCAGCAGCCAAGGCGGGGCGGTCGACCAACTCTATGGCTACACCTTC. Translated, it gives CASSQGGAVDQLYGYTF.

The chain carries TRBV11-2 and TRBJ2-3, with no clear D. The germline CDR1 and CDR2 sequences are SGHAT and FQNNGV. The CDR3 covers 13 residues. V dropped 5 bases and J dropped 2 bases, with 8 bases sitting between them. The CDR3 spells CASSGYITDTQYF. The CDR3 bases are TGTGCCAGCAGCGGGTATATCACAGATACGCAGTATTTT. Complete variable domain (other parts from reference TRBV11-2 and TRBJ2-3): EAGVAQSPRYKIIEKRQSVAFWCNPISGHATLYWYQQILGQGPKLLIQFQNNGVVDDSQLPKDRFSAERLKGVDSTLKIQPAKLEDSAVYLCASSGYITDTQYFGPGTRLTVL.

CDR3 DNA: TGTGCCAGCAGCTCCCCGGGACTGGGAAGGAATGAGCAGTTCTTC. Amino acid sequence: CASSSPGLGRNEQFF. The V gene is TRBV7-2, the J gene TRBJ2-1, with D perhaps matching TRBD2 (6 bases). Germline-derived CDR1 and CDR2 are SGHTA and FQGNSA. The CDR3 covers 15 residues. V gave up 4 bases and J gave up 7 bases, with 17 bases separating them.

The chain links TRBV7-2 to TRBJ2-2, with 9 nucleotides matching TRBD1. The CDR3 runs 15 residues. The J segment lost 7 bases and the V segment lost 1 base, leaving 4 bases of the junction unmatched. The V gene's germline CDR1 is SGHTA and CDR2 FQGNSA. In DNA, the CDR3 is TGTGCCAGCAGCTTAGGGGGACAGGGCGTCGGGGAGCTGTTTTTT. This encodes CASSLGGQGVGELFF.

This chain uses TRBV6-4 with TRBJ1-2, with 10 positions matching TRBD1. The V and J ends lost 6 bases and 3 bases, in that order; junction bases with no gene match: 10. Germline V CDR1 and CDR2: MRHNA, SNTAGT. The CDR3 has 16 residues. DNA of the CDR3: TGTGCCAGCAGCCTATACGCCGGGACAGGGGACTATGGCTACACCTTC. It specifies CASSLYAGTGDYGYTF.

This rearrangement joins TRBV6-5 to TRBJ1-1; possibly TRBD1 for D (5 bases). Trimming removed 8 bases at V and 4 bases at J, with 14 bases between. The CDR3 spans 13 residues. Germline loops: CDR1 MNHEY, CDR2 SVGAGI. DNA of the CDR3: TGTGCCAGCGGCCTGGGGGTGGGCACTGAAGCTTTCTTT. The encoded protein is CASGLGVGTEAFF.

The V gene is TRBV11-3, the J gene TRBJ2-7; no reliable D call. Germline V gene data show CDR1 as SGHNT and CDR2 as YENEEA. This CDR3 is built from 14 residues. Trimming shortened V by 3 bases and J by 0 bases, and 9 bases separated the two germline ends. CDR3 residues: CASSLGSSSYEQYF. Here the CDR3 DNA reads TGTGCCAGCAGCTTGGGGTCGAGCTCCTACGAGCAGTACTTC.

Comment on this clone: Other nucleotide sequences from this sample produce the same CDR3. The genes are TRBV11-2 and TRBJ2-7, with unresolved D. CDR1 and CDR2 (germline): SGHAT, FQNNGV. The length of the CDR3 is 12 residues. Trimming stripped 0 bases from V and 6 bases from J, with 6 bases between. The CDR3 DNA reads TGTGCCAGCAGCTTAGACCGAACCGAGCAGTACTTC. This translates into CASSLDRTEQYF.

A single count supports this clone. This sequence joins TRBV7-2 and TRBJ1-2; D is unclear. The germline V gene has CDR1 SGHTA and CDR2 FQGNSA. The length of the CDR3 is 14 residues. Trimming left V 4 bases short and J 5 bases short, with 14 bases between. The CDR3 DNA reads TGTGCCAGCAGCTCGTTAGGACTGCCGTATGGCTACACCTTC. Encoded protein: CASSSLGLPYGYTF.

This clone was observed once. CDR3 amino acids: CASSLVASGSIPSTDTQYF. The CDR3, as DNA: TGCGCCAGCAGCTTGGTTGCTAGCGGTTCTATCCCAAGCACAGATACGCAGTATTTT. The chain links TRBV5-1 to TRBJ2-3, with 7 nucleotides matching TRBD2. Unmatched junction bases numbered 13, after V lost 0 bases and J lost 0 bases. Germline assignment: CDR1 SGHRS and CDR2 YFSETQ. The CDR3 has 19 amino acids.

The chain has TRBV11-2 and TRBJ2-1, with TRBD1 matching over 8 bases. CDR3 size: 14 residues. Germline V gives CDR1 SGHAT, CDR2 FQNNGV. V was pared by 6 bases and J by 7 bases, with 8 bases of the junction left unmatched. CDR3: CASRDYRTGNEQFF. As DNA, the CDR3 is TGTGCCAGCAGAGATTATCGGACAGGGAATGAGCAGTTCTTC.

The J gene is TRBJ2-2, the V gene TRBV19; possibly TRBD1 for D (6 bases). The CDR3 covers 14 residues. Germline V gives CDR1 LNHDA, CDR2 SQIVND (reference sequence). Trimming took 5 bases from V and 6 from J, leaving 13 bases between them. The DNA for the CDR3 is TGTGCCAGTAGTCCCCCAGCAGGGGCCGGGGAGCTGTTTTTT. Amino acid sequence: CASSPPAGAGELFF.

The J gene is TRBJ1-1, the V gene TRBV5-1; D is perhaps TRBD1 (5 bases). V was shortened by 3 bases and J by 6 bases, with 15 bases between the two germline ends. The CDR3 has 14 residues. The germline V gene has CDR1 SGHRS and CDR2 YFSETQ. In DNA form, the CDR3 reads TGCGCCAGCAGCTCGAGTGCAGGGATTCCTGAAGCTTTCTTT. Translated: CASSSSAGIPEAFF.

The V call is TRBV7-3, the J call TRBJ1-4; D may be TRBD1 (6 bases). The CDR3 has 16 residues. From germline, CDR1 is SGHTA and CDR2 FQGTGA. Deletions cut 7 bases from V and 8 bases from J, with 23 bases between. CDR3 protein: CASITLLAGEKEKLFF. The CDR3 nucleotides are TGTGCCAGCATCACTCTTCTGGCAGGGGAGAAGGAAAAACTGTTTTTT. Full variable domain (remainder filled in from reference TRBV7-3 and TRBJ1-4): GAGVSQTPSNKVTEKGKYVELRCDPISGHTALYWYRQSLGQGPEFLIYFQGTGAADDSGLPNDRFFAVRPEGSVSTLKIQRTERGDSAVYLCASITLLAGEKEKLFFGSGTQLSVL.

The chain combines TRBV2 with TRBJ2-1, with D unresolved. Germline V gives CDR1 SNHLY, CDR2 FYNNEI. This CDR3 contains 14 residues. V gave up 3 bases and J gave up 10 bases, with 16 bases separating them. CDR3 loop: CASSDIVSIFEQFF. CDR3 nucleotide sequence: TGTGCCAGCAGTGATATTGTCTCCATCTTCGAGCAGTTCTTC. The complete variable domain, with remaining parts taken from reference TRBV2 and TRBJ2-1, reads EPEVTQTPSHQVTQMGQEVILRCVPISNHLYFYWYRQILGQKVEFLVSFYNNEISEKSEIFDDQFSVERPDGSNFTLKIRSTKLEDSAMYFCASSDIVSIFEQFFGPGTRLTVL.

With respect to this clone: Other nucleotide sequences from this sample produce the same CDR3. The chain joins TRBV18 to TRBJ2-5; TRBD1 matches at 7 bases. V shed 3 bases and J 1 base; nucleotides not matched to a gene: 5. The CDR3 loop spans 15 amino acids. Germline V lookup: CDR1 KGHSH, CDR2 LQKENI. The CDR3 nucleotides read TGTGCCAGCTCACCTCCGGCAGGGGGCCAAGAGACCCAGTACTTC. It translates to CASSPPAGGQETQYF.

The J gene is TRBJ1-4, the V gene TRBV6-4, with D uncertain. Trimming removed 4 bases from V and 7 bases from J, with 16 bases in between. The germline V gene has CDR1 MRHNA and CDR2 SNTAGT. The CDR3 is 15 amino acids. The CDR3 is CASSVGFGSGEKLFF. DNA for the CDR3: TGTGCCAGCAGTGTGGGATTCGGAAGCGGTGAAAAACTGTTTTTT.

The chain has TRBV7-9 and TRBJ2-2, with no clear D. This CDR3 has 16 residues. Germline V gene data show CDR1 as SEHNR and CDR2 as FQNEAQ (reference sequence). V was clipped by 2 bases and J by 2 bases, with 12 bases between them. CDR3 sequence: CASSLFAPRNTGELFF. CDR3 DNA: TGTGCCAGCAGCTTATTCGCCCCCAGAAACACCGGGGAGCTGTTTTTT.

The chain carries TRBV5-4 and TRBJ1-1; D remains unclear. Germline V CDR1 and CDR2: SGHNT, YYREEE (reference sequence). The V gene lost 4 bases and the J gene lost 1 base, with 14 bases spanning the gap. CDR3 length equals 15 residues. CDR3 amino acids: CASSPTRTGNTEAFF. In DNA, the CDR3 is TGTGCCAGCAGCCCCACAAGGACGGGGAACACTGAAGCTTTCTTT.

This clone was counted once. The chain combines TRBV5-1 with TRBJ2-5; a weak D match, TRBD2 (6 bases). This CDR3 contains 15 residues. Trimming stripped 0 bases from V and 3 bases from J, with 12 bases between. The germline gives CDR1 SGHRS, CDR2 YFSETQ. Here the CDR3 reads CASSLGRPGEETQYF. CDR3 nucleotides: TGCGCCAGCAGCTTGGGACGGCCGGGGGAAGAGACCCAGTACTTC.

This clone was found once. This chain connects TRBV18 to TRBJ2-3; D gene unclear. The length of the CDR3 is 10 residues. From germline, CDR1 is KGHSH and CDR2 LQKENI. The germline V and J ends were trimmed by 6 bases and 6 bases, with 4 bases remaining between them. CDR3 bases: TGTGCCAGCTCCACGGATACGCAGTATTTT. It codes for CASSTDTQYF.